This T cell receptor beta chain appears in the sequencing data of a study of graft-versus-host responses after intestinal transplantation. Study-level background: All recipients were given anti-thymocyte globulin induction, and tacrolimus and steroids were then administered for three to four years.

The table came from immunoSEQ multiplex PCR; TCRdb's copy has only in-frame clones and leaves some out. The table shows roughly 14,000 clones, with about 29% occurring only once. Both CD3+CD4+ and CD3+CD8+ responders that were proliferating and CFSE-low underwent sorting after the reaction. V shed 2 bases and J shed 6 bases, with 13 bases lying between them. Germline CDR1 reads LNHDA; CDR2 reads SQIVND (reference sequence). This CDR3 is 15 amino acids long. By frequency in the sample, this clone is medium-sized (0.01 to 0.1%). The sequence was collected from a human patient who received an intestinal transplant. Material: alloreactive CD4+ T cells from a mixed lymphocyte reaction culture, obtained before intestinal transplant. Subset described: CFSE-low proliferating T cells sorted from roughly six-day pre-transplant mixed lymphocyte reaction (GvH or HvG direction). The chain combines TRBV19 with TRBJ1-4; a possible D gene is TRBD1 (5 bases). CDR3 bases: TGTGCCAGTAGTATACGAGGGGCTATGGATGAAAAACTGTTTTTT. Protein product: CASSIRGAMDEKLFF.